This TCR beta chain was identified in a study of human T cells and chemical hapten exposure. The J segment lost 0 bases and the V segment lost 7 bases, leaving 5 bases of the junction unmatched. The CDR3 totals 15 residues. Germline CDR1 is SEHNR and CDR2 is FQNEAQ (reference sequence). Study-wide results and caveats: Expanded TCRs formed significantly more large CDR3 similarity clusters than controls.

TCRdb itself ran the RACE reads through MiXCR, one entry per CDR3 protein. The table records some 170,000 distinct CDR3 sequences, about a fifth of them present only once. Time point meaning: patch test 1, 2 weeks after DPC sensitization. Treatment in this sample: therapeutic diphenylcyclopropenone sensitization with weekly scalp DPC. Unfractionated whole blood served as the source for total RNA extraction. As concerns this clonotype: Its antigen is undetermined.

V is TRBV7-9 and J is TRBJ2-2; 7 bases agree with TRBD2. This receptor was identified in a woman in her fifties or sixties with alopecia areata. Some clones in this sample may be carry-over from other donors' samples. The input for sequencing was whole blood, taken in connection with sensitization to the hapten diphenylcyclopropenone (DPC). The CDR3, as DNA: TGTGCCAGCACCTTGGGAGGGGCGAACACCGGGGAGCTGTTTTTT. The encoded protein is CASTLGGANTGELFF. The complete variable domain, with remaining parts taken from reference TRBV7-9 and TRBJ2-2, reads DTGVSQNPRHKITKRGQNVTFRCDPISEHNRLYWYRQTLGQGPEFLTYFQNEAQLEKSRLLSDRFSAERPKGSFSTLEIQRTEQGDSAMYLCASTLGGANTGELFFGEGSRLTVL.